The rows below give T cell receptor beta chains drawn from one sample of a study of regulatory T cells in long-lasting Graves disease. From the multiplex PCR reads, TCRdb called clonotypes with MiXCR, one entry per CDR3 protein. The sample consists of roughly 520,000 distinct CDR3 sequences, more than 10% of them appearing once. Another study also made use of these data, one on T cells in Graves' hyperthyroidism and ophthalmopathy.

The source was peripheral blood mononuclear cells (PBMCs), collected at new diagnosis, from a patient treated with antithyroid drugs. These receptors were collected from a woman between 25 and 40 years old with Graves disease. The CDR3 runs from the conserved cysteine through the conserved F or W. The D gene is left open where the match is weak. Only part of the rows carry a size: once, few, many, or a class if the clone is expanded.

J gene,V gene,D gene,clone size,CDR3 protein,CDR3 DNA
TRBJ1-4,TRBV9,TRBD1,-,CASSRRTGSNEKLFF,TGTGCCAGCAGCCGACGGACAGGGAGTAATGAAAAACTGTTTTTT
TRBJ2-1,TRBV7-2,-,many,CASSLDHRASAYNEQFF,TGTGCCAGCAGCTTAGACCACAGGGCCTCCGCTTACAATGAGCAGTTCTTC
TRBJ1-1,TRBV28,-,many,CASSSLSKSTEAFF,TGTGCCAGCAGTTCACTTTCTAAGAGCACTGAAGCTTTCTTT
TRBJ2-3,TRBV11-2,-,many,CASSPFLSTDTQYF,TGTGCCAGCAGCCCATTCCTGAGCACAGATACGCAGTATTTT
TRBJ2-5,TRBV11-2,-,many,CASSLALTSTQYF,TGTGCCAGCAGCTTAGCCCTGACCTCGACCCAGTACTTC
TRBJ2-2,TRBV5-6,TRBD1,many,CASSFYRGSNTGELFF,TGTGCCAGCAGCTTTTACAGGGGATCGAACACCGGGGAGCTGTTTTTT
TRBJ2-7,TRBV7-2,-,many,CASSLTASEQYF,TGTGCCAGCAGCTTAACGGCGAGCGAGCAGTACTTC
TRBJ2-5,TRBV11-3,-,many,CASSLRVGTQYF,TGTGCCAGCAGCTTGAGGGTCGGGACCCAGTACTTC
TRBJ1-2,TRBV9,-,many,CASSVAGTSYGYTF,TGTGCCAGCAGCGTAGCAGGTACTTCATATGGCTACACCTTC
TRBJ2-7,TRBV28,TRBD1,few,CASSAFGTGMNEQYF,TGTGCCAGCAGTGCCTTCGGGACAGGGATGAACGAGCAGTACTTC
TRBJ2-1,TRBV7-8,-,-,CASSLARADEQFF,TGTGCCAGCAGCTTAGCCAGGGCGGATGAGCAGTTCTTC
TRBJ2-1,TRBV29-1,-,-,CSVEGSGSSYNEQFF,TGCAGCGTTGAGGGTAGCGGTAGCTCCTACAATGAGCAGTTCTTC
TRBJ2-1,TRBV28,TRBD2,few,CASSPAGGPRNEQFF,TGTGCCAGCAGCCCAGCGGGAGGGCCAAGGAATGAGCAGTTCTTC
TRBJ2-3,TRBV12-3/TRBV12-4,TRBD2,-,CASSLLRLAGGQSTDTQYF,TGTGCCAGCAGTTTACTTCGGCTAGCGGGAGGCCAAAGCACAGATACGCAGTATTTT
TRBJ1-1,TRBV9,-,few,CASSVGGFPNTEAFF,TGTGCCAGCAGCGTAGGGGGGTTCCCGAACACTGAAGCTTTCTTT
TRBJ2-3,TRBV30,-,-,CAWITDSPAQYF,TGTGCCTGGATAACCGACAGTCCGGCGCAGTATTTT
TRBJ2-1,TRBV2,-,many,CASSSPGGEQFF,TGTGCCAGCAGTTCCCCCGGTGGTGAGCAGTTCTTC
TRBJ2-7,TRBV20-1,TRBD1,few,CSARDTGGKYEQYF,TGCAGTGCTAGAGATACAGGGGGCAAGTACGAGCAGTACTTC
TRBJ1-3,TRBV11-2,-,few,CASSFLGAQYGNTIYF,TGTGCCAGCAGCTTTTTGGGGGCGCAATATGGAAACACCATATATTTT
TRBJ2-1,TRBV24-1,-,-,CATSEGWSYNEQFF,TGTGCCACCAGTGAGGGGTGGTCCTACAATGAGCAGTTCTTC
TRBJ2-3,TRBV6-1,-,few,CASSEEHRGGDTQYF,TGTGCCAGCAGTGAAGAACATCGCGGAGGGGATACGCAGTATTTT
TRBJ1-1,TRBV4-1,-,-,CASSRGLTANTEAFF,TGCGCCAGCAGCCGAGGGCTGACTGCGAACACTGAAGCTTTCTTT
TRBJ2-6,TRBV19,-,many,CASSIERNVLTF,TGTGCCAGTAGTATTGAGCGCAACGTCCTGACTTTC
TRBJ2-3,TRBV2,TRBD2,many,CASSAGLAATDTQYF,TGTGCCAGCAGTGCAGGACTAGCGGCTACAGATACGCAGTATTTT
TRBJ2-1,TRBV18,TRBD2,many,CASSPGLAGGPGGEQFF,TGTGCCAGCTCACCAGGACTAGCGGGAGGGCCAGGGGGTGAGCAGTTCTTC
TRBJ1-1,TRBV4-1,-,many,CASSREVGMNTEAFF,TGCGCCAGCAGCCGGGAAGTAGGTATGAACACTGAAGCTTTCTTT
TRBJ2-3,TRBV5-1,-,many,CASSPQPDTQYF,TGCGCCAGCAGCCCCCAACCAGATACGCAGTATTTT
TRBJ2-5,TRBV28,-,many,CASKYTGIQETQYF,TGTGCCAGCAAATACACAGGGATCCAAGAGACCCAGTACTTC
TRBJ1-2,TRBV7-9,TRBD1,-,CASTRQGGPYGYTF,TGTGCCAGCACCCGACAGGGGGGGCCCTATGGCTACACCTTC
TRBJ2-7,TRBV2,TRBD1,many,CASYVTGEPYEQYF,TGTGCCAGCTACGTGACAGGGGAACCCTACGAGCAGTACTTC
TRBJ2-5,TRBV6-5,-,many,CASSYSSLGLETQYF,TGTGCCAGCAGTTACTCGTCCCTAGGGTTAGAGACCCAGTACTTC
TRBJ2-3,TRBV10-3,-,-,CAISDTGADPTDTQYF,TGTGCCATCAGTGATACAGGCGCCGATCCTACAGATACGCAGTATTTT
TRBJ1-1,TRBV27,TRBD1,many,CASSSRTGLEAFF,TGTGCCAGCAGTTCCAGGACAGGTCTTGAAGCTTTCTTT
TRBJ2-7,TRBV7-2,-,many,CASSLDLVDEQYF,TGTGCCAGCAGCTTAGATTTAGTCGACGAGCAGTACTTC
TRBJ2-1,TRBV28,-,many,CASSLGGSLYNEQFF,TGTGCCAGCAGCCTCGGGGGTTCACTCTACAATGAGCAGTTCTTC
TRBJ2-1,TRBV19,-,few,CASSIYVSPVNEQFF,TGTGCCAGTAGTATTTATGTGTCGCCCGTTAATGAGCAGTTCTTC
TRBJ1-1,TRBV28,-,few,CAIRRQPNTEAFF,TGTGCCATACGCCGGCAGCCGAACACTGAAGCTTTCTTT
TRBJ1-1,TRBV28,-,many,CASSLYSGHTEAFF,TGTGCCAGCAGTTTATATTCGGGGCACACTGAAGCTTTCTTT
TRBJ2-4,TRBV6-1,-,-,CASSSLREAKNIQYF,TGTGCCAGCAGCTCATTGCGGGAAGCCAAAAACATTCAGTACTTC
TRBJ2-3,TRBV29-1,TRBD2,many,CSVDRREMGTDTQYF,TGCAGCGTTGACAGGCGGGAGATGGGCACAGATACGCAGTATTTT
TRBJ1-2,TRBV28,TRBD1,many,CASRTGNYGYTF,TGTGCCAGCAGGACAGGGAACTATGGCTACACCTTC
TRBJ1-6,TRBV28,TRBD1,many,CASSSGTGGGSPLHF,TGTGCCAGCAGCTCCGGGACAGGGGGAGGTTCACCCCTCCACTTT
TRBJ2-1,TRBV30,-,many,CAWSGGHYNEQFF,TGTGCCTGGAGTGGTGGGCACTACAATGAGCAGTTCTTC
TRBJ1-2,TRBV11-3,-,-,CASSLGAENYGYTF,TGTGCCAGCAGCTTAGGGGCTGAGAACTATGGCTACACCTTC
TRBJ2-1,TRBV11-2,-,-,CASSQDGPETQFF,TGTGCCAGCAGCCAAGACGGGCCAGAGACCCAGTTCTTC
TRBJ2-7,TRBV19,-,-,CASSPPSGPRREQYF,TGTGCCAGTAGTCCTCCGTCGGGCCCTCGTAGGGAGCAGTACTTC
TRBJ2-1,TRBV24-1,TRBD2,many,CATSDPGTSGSDNEQFF,TGTGCCACCAGTGATCCCGGGACTAGCGGGTCGGACAATGAGCAGTTCTTC
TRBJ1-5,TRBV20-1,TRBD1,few,CSASTGAAYSNQPQHF,TGCAGTGCGAGCACAGGGGCCGCCTATAGCAATCAGCCCCAGCATTTT
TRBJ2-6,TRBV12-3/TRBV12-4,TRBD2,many,CASSPLGGASGANVLTF,TGTGCCAGCAGCCCCCTCGGGGGGGCCTCTGGGGCCAACGTCCTGACTTTC